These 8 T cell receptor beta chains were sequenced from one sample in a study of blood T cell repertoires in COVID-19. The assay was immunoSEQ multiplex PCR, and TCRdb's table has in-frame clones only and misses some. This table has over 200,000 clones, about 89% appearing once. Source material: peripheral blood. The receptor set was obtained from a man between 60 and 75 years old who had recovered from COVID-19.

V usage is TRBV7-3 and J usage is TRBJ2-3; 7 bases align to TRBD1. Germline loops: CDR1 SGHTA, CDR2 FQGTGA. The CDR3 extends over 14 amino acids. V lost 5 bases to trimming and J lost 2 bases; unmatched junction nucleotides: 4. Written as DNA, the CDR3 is TGTGCCAGCAGCCAGACAGGGACCACAGATACGCAGTATTTT. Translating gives CASSQTGTTDTQYF.

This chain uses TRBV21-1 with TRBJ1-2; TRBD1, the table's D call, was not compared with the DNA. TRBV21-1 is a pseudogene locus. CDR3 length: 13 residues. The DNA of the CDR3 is TGTGCCGTACAGCCCCAAATGGCCAATGGCTACACCTTC. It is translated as CAVQPQMANGYTF.

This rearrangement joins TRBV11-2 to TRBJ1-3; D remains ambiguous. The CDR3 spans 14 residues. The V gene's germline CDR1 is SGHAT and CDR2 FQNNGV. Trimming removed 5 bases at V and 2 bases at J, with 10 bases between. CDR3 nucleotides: TGTGCCAGCAGCAAGAGTAGAACTGGAAACACCATATATTTT. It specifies CASSKSRTGNTIYF. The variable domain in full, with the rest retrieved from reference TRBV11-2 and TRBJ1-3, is EAGVAQSPRYKIIEKRQSVAFWCNPISGHATLYWYQQILGQGPKLLIQFQNNGVVDDSQLPKDRFSAERLKGVDSTLKIQPAKLEDSAVYLCASSKSRTGNTIYFGEGSWLTVV.

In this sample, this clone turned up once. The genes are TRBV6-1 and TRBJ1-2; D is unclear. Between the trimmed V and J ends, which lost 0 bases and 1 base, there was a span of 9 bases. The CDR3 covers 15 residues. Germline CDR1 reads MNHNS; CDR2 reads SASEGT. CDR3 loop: CASSEAPSINYGYTF. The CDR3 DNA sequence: TGTGCCAGCAGTGAAGCGCCCTCTATTAACTATGGCTACACCTTC.

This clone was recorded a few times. The CDR3 loop is CASSYRQGMAYGYTF. The CDR3 nucleotides read TGTGCCAGCAGTTATAGACAGGGTATGGCGTATGGCTACACCTTC. This chain joins TRBV28 and TRBJ1-2, with 7 bases aligning to TRBD1. CDR3 length: 15 amino acids. Germline V gene data show CDR1 as MDHEN and CDR2 as SYDVKM. V lost 4 bases and J lost 5; bases outside the gene matches: 10.

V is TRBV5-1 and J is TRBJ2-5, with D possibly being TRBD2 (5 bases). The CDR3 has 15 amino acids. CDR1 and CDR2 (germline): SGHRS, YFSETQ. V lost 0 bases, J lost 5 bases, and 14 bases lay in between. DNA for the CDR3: TGCGCCAGCAGCTTGGTGGCTAGCATGTGGGAGACCCAGTACTTC. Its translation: CASSLVASMWETQYF.

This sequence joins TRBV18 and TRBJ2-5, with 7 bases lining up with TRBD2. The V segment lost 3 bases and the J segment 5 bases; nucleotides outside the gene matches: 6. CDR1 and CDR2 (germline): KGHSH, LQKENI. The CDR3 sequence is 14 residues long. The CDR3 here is CASSPASGGETQYF. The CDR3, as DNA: TGTGCCAGCTCACCTGCTTCCGGGGGGGAGACCCAGTACTTC.

The CDR3 coding sequence is TGTGCCAGCACCTTAGCGGGCGGCTCCTACAATGAGCAGTTCTTC. This gives the protein CASTLAGGSYNEQFF. The rearrangement links TRBV27 to TRBJ2-1; TRBD2 matches at 7 bases. Trimming at V came to 7 bases and at J to 0 bases, leaving 6 bases not matched to a gene. The CDR3 is made up of 15 amino acids. CDR1 is MNHEY and CDR2 is SMNVEV in the germline V gene (reference sequence).